What follows describes a single TCR beta chain. TCR beta was sequenced from blood CD8+ and CD4+ T cells. These data are taken from a study of CD8 T cells in Susac syndrome. Reverse transcription of about 0.45 to 1 ug RNA was performed with random hexamers. Amplification of TCR beta CDR3 used immunoSEQ multiplex PCR across 54 Vbeta and 13 Jbeta. TCRdb itself ran the immunoSEQ multiplex PCR reads through MiXCR, one entry per CDR3 protein. The profile shows approximately 220,000 distinct CDR3 sequences, 85% to 95% of them singletons. This CDR3 spans 14 amino acids. CDR1 is DFQATT, CDR2 SNEGSKA, per germline (reference sequence). V gave up 3 bases and J gave up 1 base; unmatched junction bases: 2.

This sequence joins TRBV20-1 and TRBJ2-4, with 8 bases that match TRBD1. Input material: CD4+ T cells from PBMCs. This TCR came from a human donor with multiple sclerosis. Here the CDR3 reads CSASRTGAKNIQYF. The DNA of the CDR3 is TGCAGTGCTAGCCGGACAGGGGCCAAAAACATTCAGTACTTC.